Listed below are T cell receptor beta chains from one sample, sequenced in a study of T cells in Graves' hyperthyroidism and ophthalmopathy. One entry per CDR3 protein, called by TCRdb with MiXCR from the multiplex PCR reads. The sample contains about 560,000 distinct CDR3 sequences, 15% to 17% of which appear only once. The specimen sequenced was blood. All receptors derive from a woman in her 30s with Graves' hyperthyroidism. The CDR3 runs from the conserved cysteine through the conserved F or W. Fields, in order: clone size, J gene, V gene, D gene, CDR3 protein, CDR3 DNA. D genes are given only for firm matches. Some rows mark clone size as missing; the rest say once, few, many or name a class of expanded clone.

many,TRBJ1-1,TRBV28,NA,CASPPGGFRSTEAFF,TGTGCCAGCCCCCCCGGAGGGTTTAGGAGTACTGAAGCTTTCTTT
few,TRBJ1-5,TRBV7-9,NA,CASSLSGGAGNQPQHF,TGTGCCAGCAGCTTATCGGGGGGCGCAGGCAATCAGCCCCAGCATTTT
NA,TRBJ1-1,TRBV19,NA,CASSIAPIVAEAFF,TGTGCCAGTAGTATAGCCCCCATAGTGGCTGAAGCTTTCTTT
many,TRBJ2-3,TRBV7-8,TRBD2,CASSLVSGLAGGSADTQYF,TGTGCCAGCAGCTTAGTTTCTGGGCTAGCGGGAGGATCGGCAGATACGCAGTATTTT
NA,TRBJ1-5,TRBV27,NA,CASRPRGSSARAQHF,TGTGCCAGCAGACCTAGGGGCAGCAGCGCCCGGGCGCAGCATTTT
NA,TRBJ2-5,TRBV12-3/TRBV12-4,NA,CASSLALGETQYF,TGTGCCAGCAGTTTAGCGCTAGGGGAGACCCAGTACTTC
NA,TRBJ2-2,TRBV9,TRBD2,CASSVDVRGGGPTTGELFF,TGTGCCAGCAGCGTAGACGTCCGGGGGGGGGGACCGACCACCGGGGAGCTGTTTTTT
many,TRBJ2-1,TRBV4-1,NA,CASSQPTQRSYNEQFF,TGCGCCAGCAGCCAACCTACCCAGCGCTCCTACAATGAGCAGTTCTTC
many,TRBJ2-1,TRBV6-2/TRBV6-3,NA,CASTEDKPVLFF,TGTGCCAGCACCGAGGACAAGCCTGTGCTGTTCTTC
many,TRBJ2-1,TRBV7-6,NA,CASSRRDHGEEFF,TGTGCCAGCAGCCGCCGGGACCACGGAGAGGAGTTCTTC
once,TRBJ2-7,TRBV29-1,NA,CSVEDSGVAYEQYF,TGCAGCGTTGAAGACTCGGGAGTTGCCTACGAGCAGTACTTC
many,TRBJ2-1,TRBV12-5,NA,CASGFLGYNEQFF,TGTGCTAGTGGTTTTTTAGGCTACAATGAGCAGTTCTTC
NA,TRBJ2-1,TRBV20-1,NA,CSAEGRYNEQFF,TGCAGTGCGGAGGGCCGGTACAATGAGCAGTTCTTC
few,TRBJ2-2,TRBV4-1,NA,CASSQAPGHTGELFF,TGCGCCAGCAGCCAGGCCCCGGGACACACCGGGGAGCTGTTTTTT
NA,TRBJ2-3,TRBV27,NA,CASRDFLATSTDTQYF,TGTGCCAGCCGCGACTTCCTAGCGACTAGCACAGATACGCAGTATTTT
many,TRBJ2-5,TRBV20-1,NA,CSASMSGETQYF,TGCAGTGCTAGTATGTCGGGCGAGACCCAGTACTTC
NA,TRBJ2-1,TRBV7-9,NA,CASSLARWGGGSSSYNEQFF,TGTGCCAGCAGCTTAGCCCGGTGGGGGGGCGGGAGCTCCTCCTACAATGAGCAGTTCTTC
NA,TRBJ2-1,TRBV29-1,NA,CSANLGQGNEQFF,TGCAGCGCAAACTTAGGGCAGGGGAATGAGCAGTTCTTC
many,TRBJ2-7,TRBV6-1,TRBD2,CASRTGTSDYEQYF,TGTGCCAGCAGGACCGGGACTAGCGATTACGAGCAGTACTTC
few,TRBJ2-7,TRBV30,NA,CAWNTGGGYEQYF,TGTGCCTGGAACACAGGGGGAGGGTACGAGCAGTACTTC
many,TRBJ2-7,TRBV9,NA,CASSPYGSYEQYF,TGTGCCAGCAGTCCATATGGATCCTACGAGCAGTACTTC
many,TRBJ2-1,TRBV9,TRBD2,CASSVATSGQYNEQFF,TGTGCCAGCAGCGTAGCGACTAGCGGGCAGTACAATGAGCAGTTCTTC
many,TRBJ2-7,TRBV5-1,NA,CASSLESREAYEQYF,TGCGCCAGCAGCTTGGAGTCCCGAGAGGCCTACGAGCAGTACTTC